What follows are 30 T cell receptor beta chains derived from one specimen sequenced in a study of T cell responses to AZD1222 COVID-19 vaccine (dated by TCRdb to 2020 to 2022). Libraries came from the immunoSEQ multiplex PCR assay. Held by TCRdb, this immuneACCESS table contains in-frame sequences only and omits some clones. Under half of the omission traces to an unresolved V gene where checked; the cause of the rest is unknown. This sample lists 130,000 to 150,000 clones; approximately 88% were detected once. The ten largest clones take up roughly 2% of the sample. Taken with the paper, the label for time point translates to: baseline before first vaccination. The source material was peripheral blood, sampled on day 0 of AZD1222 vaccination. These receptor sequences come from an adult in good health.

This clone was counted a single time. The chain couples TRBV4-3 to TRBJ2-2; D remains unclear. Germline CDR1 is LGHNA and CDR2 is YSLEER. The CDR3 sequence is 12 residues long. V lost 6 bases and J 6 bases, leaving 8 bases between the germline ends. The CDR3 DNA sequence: TGCGCCAGCAGTTATACCCCCGGGGAGCTGTTTTTT. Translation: CASSYTPGELFF.

The DNA for the CDR3 is TGTGCCAGCAGCCAAGAGGCAGCTAATTCACCCCTCCACTTT. This gives the protein CASSQEAANSPLHF. The J gene is TRBJ1-6, the V gene TRBV14, with unresolved D. Trimming removed 0 bases from V and 6 bases from J, with 6 bases in between. The germline V gene encodes CDR1 SGHDN and CDR2 FVKESK. This CDR3 is 14 amino acids long.

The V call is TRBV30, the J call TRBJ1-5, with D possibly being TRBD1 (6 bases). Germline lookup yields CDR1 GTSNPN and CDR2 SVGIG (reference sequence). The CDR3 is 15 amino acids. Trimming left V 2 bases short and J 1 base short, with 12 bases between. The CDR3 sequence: CAWSSRGLSNQPQHF. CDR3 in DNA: TGTGCCTGGAGTTCACGGGGGCTCAGCAATCAGCCCCAGCATTTT.

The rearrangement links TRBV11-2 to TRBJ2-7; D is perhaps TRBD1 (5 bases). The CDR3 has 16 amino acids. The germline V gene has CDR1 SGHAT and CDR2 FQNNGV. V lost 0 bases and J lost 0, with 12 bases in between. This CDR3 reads CASSLDLQGYSYEQYF. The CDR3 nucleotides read TGTGCCAGCAGCTTAGATCTGCAGGGATACTCCTACGAGCAGTACTTC.

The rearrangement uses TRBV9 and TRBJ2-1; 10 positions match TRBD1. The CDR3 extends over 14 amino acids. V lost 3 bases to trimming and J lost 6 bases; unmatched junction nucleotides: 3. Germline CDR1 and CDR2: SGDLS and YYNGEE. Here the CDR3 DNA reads TGTGCCAGCAGCGACCGGGACAGGGGCAATGAGCAGTTCTTC. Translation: CASSDRDRGNEQFF.

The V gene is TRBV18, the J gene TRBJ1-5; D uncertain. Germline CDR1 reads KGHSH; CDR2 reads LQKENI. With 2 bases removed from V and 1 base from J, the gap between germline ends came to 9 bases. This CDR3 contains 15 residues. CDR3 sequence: CASSPGGGSNQPQHF. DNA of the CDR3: TGTGCCAGCTCACCAGGAGGCGGGAGCAATCAGCCCCAGCATTTT.

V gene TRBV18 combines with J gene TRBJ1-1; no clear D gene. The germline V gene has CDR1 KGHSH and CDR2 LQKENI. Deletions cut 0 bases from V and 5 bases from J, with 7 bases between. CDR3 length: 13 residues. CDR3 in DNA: TGTGCCAGCTCACCACCGGTTGGGACTGAAGCTTTCTTT. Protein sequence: CASSPPVGTEAFF.

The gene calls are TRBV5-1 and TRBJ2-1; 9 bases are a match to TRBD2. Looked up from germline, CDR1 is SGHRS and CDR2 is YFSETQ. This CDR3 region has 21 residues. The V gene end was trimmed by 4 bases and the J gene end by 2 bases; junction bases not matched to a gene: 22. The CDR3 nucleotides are TGCGCCAGCAGCCCCGGGTATTCCGCCCATAGCGGGAGATGGACCTACAATGAGCAGTTCTTC. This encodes CASSPGYSAHSGRWTYNEQFF. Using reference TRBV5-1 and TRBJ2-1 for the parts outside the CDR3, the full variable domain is KAGVTQTPRYLIKTRGQQVTLSCSPISGHRSVSWYQQTPGQGLQFLFEYFSETQRNKGNFPGRFSGRQFSNSRSEMNVSTLELGDSALYLCASSPGYSAHSGRWTYNEQFFGPGTRLTVL.

Written as DNA, the CDR3 is TGTGCCAGCAGCCAAGCCCGCCCCCTAGCGGCCCTAAATTACGAGCAGTACTTC. This translates into CASSQARPLAALNYEQYF. V usage is TRBV3-1 (or the pseudogene TRBV3-2) and J usage is TRBJ2-7; 7 nucleotides agree with TRBD2. The CDR3 contains 18 residues. The germline V gene has CDR1 LGHDT and CDR2 YNNKEL (reference sequence). J was trimmed by 4 bases and V by 1 base; bases with no gene match: 16.

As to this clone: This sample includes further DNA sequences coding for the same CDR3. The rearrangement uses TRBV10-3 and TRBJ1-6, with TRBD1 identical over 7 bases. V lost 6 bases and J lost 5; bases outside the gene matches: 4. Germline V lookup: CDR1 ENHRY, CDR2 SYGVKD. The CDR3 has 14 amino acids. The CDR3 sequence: CAIRGGTDNSPLHF. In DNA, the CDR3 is TGTGCCATCAGGGGGGGGACAGATAATTCACCCCTCCACTTT.

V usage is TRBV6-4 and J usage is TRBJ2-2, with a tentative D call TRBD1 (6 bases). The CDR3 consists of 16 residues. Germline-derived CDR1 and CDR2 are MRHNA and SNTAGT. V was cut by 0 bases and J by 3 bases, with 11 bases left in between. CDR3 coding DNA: TGTGCCAGCAGTGACTCGAAAGGGGGAGACACCGGGGAGCTGTTTTTT. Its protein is CASSDSKGGDTGELFF.

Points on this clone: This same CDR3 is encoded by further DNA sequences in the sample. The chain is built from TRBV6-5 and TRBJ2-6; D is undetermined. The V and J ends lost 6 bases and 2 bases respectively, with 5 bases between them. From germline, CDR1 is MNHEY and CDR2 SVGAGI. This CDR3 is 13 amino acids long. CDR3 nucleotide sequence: TGTGCCAGCAGGGGTACTGGGGCCAACGTCCTGACTTTC. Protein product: CASRGTGANVLTF.

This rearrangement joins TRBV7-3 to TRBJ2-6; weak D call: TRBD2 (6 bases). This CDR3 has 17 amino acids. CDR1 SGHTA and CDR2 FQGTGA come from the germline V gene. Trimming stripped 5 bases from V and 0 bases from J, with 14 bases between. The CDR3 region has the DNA TGTGCCAGCAGCATCGGGAGTGGGTACTCTGGGGCCAACGTCCTGACTTTC. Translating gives CASSIGSGYSGANVLTF.

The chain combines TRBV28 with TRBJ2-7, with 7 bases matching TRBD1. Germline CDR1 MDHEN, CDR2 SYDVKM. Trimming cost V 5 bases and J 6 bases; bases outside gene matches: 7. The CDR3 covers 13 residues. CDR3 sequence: CASSTPTGREQYF. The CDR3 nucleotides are TGTGCCAGCAGTACCCCGACAGGGCGCGAGCAGTACTTC.

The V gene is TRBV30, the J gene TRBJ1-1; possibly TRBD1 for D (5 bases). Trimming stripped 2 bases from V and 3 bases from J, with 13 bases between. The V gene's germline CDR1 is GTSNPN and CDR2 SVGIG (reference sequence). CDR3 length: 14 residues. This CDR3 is CAWSSGARYTEAFF. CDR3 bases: TGTGCCTGGAGTTCCGGGGCTAGGTACACTGAAGCTTTCTTT. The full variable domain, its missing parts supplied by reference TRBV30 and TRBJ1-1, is SQTIHQWPATLVQPVGSPLSLECTVEGTSNPNLYWYRQAAGRGLQLLFYSVGIGQISSEVPQNLSASRPQDRQFILSSKKLLLSDSGFYLCAWSSGARYTEAFFGQGTRLTVV.

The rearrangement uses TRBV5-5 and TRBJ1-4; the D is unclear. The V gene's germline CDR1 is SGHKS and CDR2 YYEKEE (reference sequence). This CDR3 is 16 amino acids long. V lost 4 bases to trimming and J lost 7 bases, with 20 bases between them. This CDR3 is CASSPGVPQEGEKLFF. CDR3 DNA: TGTGCCAGCAGCCCGGGAGTCCCCCAGGAGGGTGAAAAACTGTTTTTT. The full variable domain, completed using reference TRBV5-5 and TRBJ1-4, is DAGVTQSPTHLIKTRGQQVTLRCSPISGHKSVSWYQQVLGQGPQFIFQYYEKEERGRGNFPDRFSARQFPNYSSELNVNALLLGDSALYLCASSPGVPQEGEKLFFGSGTQLSVL.

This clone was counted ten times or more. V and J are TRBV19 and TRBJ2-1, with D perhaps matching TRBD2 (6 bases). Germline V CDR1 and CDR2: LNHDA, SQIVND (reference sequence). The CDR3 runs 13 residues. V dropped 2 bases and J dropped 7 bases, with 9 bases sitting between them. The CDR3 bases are TGTGCCAGTAGTATACTAGCGACTAATGAGCAGTTCTTC. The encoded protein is CASSILATNEQFF.

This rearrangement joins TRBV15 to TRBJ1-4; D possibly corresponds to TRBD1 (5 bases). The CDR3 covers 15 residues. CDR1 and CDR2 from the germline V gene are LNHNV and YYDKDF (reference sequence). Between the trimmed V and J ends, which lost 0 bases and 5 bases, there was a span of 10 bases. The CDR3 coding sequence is TGTGCCACCAGCAGAGAGGGAACAGGAAATGAAAAACTGTTTTTT. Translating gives CATSREGTGNEKLFF.

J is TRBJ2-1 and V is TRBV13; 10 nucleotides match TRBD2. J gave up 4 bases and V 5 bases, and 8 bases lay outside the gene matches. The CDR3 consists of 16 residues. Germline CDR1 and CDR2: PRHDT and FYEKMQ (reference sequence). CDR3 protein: CASSPWVAGGYNEQFF. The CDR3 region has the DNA TGTGCCAGCAGCCCATGGGTAGCGGGAGGTTACAATGAGCAGTTCTTC.

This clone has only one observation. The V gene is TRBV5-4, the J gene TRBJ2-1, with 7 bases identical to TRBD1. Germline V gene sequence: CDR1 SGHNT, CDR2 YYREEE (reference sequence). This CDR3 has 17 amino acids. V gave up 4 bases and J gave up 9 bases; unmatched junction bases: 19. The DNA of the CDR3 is TGTGCCAGCAGCCGACCGGGGTGGGTAGGGGGCGCGGGTGAGCAGTTCTTC. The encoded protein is CASSRPGWVGGAGEQFF.

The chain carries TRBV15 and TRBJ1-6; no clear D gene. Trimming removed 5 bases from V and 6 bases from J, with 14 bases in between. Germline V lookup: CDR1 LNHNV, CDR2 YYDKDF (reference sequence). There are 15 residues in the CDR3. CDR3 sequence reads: CATSVDSGRNSPLHF. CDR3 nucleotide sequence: TGTGCCACCAGCGTAGACTCAGGCCGTAATTCACCCCTCCACTTT.

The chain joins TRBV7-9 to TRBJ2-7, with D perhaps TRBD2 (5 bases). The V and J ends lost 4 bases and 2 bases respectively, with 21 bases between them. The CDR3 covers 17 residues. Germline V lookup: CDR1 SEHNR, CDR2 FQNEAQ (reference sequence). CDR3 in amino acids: CASSSLMRAGSAYEQYF. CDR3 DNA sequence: TGTGCCAGCAGCTCCCTCATGAGGGCTGGTTCCGCCTACGAGCAGTACTTC.

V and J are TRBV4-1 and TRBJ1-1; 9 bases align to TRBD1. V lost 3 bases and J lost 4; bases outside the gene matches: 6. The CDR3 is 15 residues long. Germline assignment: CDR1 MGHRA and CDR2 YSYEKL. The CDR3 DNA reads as TGCGCCAGCAGCCATGACAGGGGGTATATCACTGAAGCTTTCTTT. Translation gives CASSHDRGYITEAFF.

The CDR3 reads CASSSSGFSGNTIYF. Written as DNA, the CDR3 is TGTGCCAGCAGTTCGTCAGGGTTTTCTGGAAACACCATATATTTT. The chain combines TRBV6-5 with TRBJ1-3; maybe TRBD1 (5 bases). The CDR3 runs to 15 residues. Germline V gene sequence: CDR1 MNHEY, CDR2 SVGAGI. V lost 4 bases, J lost 1 base, and 11 bases lay in between.

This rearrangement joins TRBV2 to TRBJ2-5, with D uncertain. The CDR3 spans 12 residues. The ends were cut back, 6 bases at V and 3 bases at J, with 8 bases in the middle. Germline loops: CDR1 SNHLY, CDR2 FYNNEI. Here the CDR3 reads CASSWTEETQYF. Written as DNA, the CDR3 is TGTGCCAGCAGCTGGACCGAAGAGACCCAGTACTTC.

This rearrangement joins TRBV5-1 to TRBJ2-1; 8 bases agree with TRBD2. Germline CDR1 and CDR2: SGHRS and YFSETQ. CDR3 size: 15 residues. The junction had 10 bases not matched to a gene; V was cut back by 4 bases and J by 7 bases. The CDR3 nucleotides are TGCGCCAGCAGCCCCCGGGGATCGGGAGGGAATGAGCAGTTCTTC. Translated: CASSPRGSGGNEQFF.

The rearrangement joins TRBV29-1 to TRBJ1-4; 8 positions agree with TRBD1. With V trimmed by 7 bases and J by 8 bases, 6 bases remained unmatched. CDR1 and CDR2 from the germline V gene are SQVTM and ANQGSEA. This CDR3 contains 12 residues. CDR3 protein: CSADRDGEKLFF. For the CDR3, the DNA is TGCAGCGCGGACAGGGATGGAGAAAAACTGTTTTTT.

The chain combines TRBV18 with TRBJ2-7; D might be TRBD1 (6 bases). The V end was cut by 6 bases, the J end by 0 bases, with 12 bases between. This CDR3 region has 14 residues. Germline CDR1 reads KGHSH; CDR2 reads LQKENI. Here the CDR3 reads CASSDGQSSYEQYF. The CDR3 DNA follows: TGTGCCAGCTCGGATGGACAGAGCTCCTACGAGCAGTACTTC.

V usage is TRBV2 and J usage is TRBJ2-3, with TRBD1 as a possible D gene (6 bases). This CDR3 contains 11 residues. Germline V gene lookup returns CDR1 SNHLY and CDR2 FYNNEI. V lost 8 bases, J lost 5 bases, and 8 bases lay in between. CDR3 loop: CASPGQDTQYF. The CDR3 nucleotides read TGTGCCAGCCCGGGACAAGATACGCAGTATTTT.

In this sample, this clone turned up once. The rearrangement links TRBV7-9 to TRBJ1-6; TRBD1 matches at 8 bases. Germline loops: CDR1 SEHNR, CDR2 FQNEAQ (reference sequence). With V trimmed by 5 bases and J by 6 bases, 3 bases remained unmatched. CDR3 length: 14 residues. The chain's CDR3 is CASSPQGGNSPLHF. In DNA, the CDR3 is TGTGCCAGCAGCCCACAGGGGGGTAATTCACCCCTCCACTTT.